This T cell receptor (beta chain) was recorded in a study of OX40 agonist ivuxolimab in advanced cancers. Findings and limits, study-wide: By week 6 at 0.1 to 3.0 mg/kg, blood CD4+ and CD8+ T cells had expanded clonally.

About this clone: What it binds is not known.

This CDR3 region has 15 residues. Per germline, CDR1 SNHLY and CDR2 FYNNEI. The junction had 12 bases not matched to a gene; V was cut back by 8 bases and J by 5 bases. This table comes from immunoSEQ multiplex PCR, and its TCRdb copy is limited to in-frame clones, with some not included. The sample consists of about 79,000 clones, 75% to 95% of them appearing once. The chain employs TRBV2 and TRBJ1-1, with 9 bases aligning to TRBD1. This clonotype was obtained from an adult with an advanced solid tumor such as melanoma, head and neck, liver or kidney cancer. The material sequenced was CD4+ or CD8+ T cells sorted from blood, taken in a trial of the OX40 agonist ivuxolimab. CDR3 sequence: CASYFDRGWRTEAFF. CDR3 sequence (DNA): TGTGCCAGCTATTTCGACAGGGGGTGGAGGACTGAAGCTTTCTTT.